These 21 T cell receptor beta chains came from one sample sequenced in a study of regulatory T cells in long-lasting Graves disease. Time point defined: persistent/refractory GD, antithyroid drugs over 5 years with positive TRAb. PBMCs provided the RNA from which the TCR library was made. Construction of TCR beta libraries relied on iRepertoire HTBI primers and on Arm-PCR targeting CDR3 regions. Each CDR3 protein is one row after TCRdb ran MiXCR on the multiplex PCR reads. The top ten hold around 20% of the sample, which has 300,000 to 500,000 distinct CDR3 sequences, less than 25% seen once. The sample consisted of peripheral blood mononuclear cells (PBMCs), taken when the disease was refractory, from a patient treated with antithyroid drugs. These TCRs come from a female donor with Graves disease.

This clonotype came up many times. The V call is TRBV6-1, the J call TRBJ1-1, with D possibly TRBD1 on 5 matching bases. The V end was cut by 10 bases, the J end by 1 base, with 25 bases between. The CDR3 runs to 17 residues. CDR1 and CDR2 from the germline V gene are MNHNS and SASEGT. This chain's CDR3 is CATLLLRVRGPNTEAFF. In nucleotides, the CDR3 is TGTGCCACCTTACTCCTCCGAGTCCGGGGACCGAACACTGAAGCTTTCTTT.

Many counts were recorded for this clonotype. The chain combines TRBV7-2 with TRBJ2-7; 7 positions match TRBD1. Germline V gene lookup returns CDR1 SGHTA and CDR2 FQGNSA. CDR3 length equals 16 residues. V lost 1 base, J lost 3 bases, and 9 bases stayed unmatched. CDR3 sequence: CASSLEGASGSYEQYF. The CDR3 nucleotides read TGTGCCAGCAGCTTAGAGGGGGCCTCTGGGAGCTACGAGCAGTACTTC. The variable domain in full, completed from reference TRBV7-2 and TRBJ2-7, reads GAGVSQSPSNKVTEKGKDVELRCDPISGHTALYWYRQSLGQGLEFLIYFQGNSAPDKSGLPSDRFSAERTGGSVSTLTIQRTQQEDSAVYLCASSLEGASGSYEQYFGPGTRLTVT.

This clonotype was seen only a few times. The chain combines TRBV5-6 with TRBJ2-5; no firm D call. Germline assignment: CDR1 SGHDT and CDR2 YYEEEE. V lost 4 bases, J lost 1 base, and 14 bases lay in between. The CDR3 consists of 15 residues. The CDR3 nucleotides are TGTGCCAGCAGCCCCGGGCCTAATCCCCAAGAGACCCAGTACTTC. Encoded protein: CASSPGPNPQETQYF. Full variable domain (outside the CDR3, taken from reference TRBV5-6 and TRBJ2-5): DAGVTQSPTHLIKTRGQQVTLRCSPKSGHDTVSWYQQALGQGPQFIFQYYEEEERQRGNFPDRFSGHQFPNYSSELNVNALLLGDSALYLCASSPGPNPQETQYFGPGTRLLVL.

This clonotype was recorded many times. The chain employs TRBV28 and TRBJ2-7, with D perhaps matching TRBD2 (6 bases). The CDR3 extends over 14 amino acids. Germline V gives CDR1 MDHEN, CDR2 SYDVKM. V was pared by 8 bases and J by 5 bases, with 19 bases between. In DNA, the CDR3 is TGTGCCAGCGGCTCGGCGGGGCCTGACGACGAGCAGTACTTC. It specifies CASGSAGPDDEQYF.

This clonotype has a count of ten or more. The chain uses TRBV6-1 and TRBJ1-3, with no clear D. V was pared by 5 bases and J by 0 bases, with 8 bases between. CDR1 is MNHNS and CDR2 is SASEGT in the germline V gene. This CDR3 is built from 14 residues. CDR3 nucleotide sequence: TGTGCCAGCAGTCCGGGGAGCTCTGGAAACACCATATATTTT. Residues: CASSPGSSGNTIYF.

This clonotype was seen a few times. The rearrangement joins TRBV10-3 to TRBJ2-5, with TRBD1 identical over 7 bases. The ends lost 4 bases at V and 2 bases at J; junction bases unmatched: 1. Germline V gene lookup returns CDR1 ENHRY and CDR2 SYGVKD. The CDR3 spans 13 residues. Written as DNA, the CDR3 is TGTGCCATCAGTGCGACAGGGCAAGAGACCCAGTACTTC. Amino acids: CAISATGQETQYF.

The sample holds many counts of this clonotype. V and J are TRBV2 and TRBJ2-5, with D unresolved. Trimming shortened V by 6 bases and J by 2 bases, and 10 bases separated the two germline ends. This CDR3 contains 13 residues. Germline V gene sequence: CDR1 SNHLY, CDR2 FYNNEI. The DNA for the CDR3 is TGTGCCAGCAGATCGGACCGACAAGAGACCCAGTACTTC. Amino acid sequence: CASRSDRQETQYF.

This clonotype was observed at least ten times. The chain carries TRBV12-3 or TRBV12-4 and TRBJ1-2; D is possibly TRBD1 (6 bases). Trimming took 5 bases from V and 0 from J, leaving 13 bases between them. The CDR3 runs 15 residues. The CDR3 DNA sequence: TGTGCCAGCAGTCCTCGACAGGCTCCTAACTATGGCTACACCTTC. Amino acid sequence: CASSPRQAPNYGYTF.

The genes are TRBV11-2 and TRBJ2-1; the D gene could be TRBD1 or TRBD2 (5 bases each). The CDR3 length is 14 residues. The V end lost 0 bases, the J end lost 4 bases, and 7 bases lay between the germline ends. Germline V gives CDR1 SGHAT, CDR2 FQNNGV. The CDR3 reads CASSLDEGYNEQFF. The CDR3 nucleotides are TGTGCCAGCAGCTTAGATGAGGGGTACAATGAGCAGTTCTTC.

This clonotype appeared many times. DNA for the CDR3: TGTGCCAGCAGTTTAGTGGGGCGGGAGTATGAGCAGTACTTC. Translating gives CASSLVGREYEQYF. The V call is TRBV28, the J call TRBJ2-7, with 7 bases that match TRBD2. This CDR3 comprises 14 residues. Germline CDR1 is MDHEN and CDR2 is SYDVKM. Trimming at V came to 2 bases and at J to 7 bases, leaving 8 bases not matched to a gene.

In this sample, this clonotype turned up a few times. This chain connects TRBV7-2 to TRBJ2-7; 12 nucleotides align to TRBD2. V lost 3 bases, J lost 4 bases, and 7 bases stayed unmatched. The CDR3 has 16 residues. The germline gives CDR1 SGHTA, CDR2 FQGNSA. The CDR3 sequence is CASSFILAGGFYEQYF. The CDR3 nucleotides read TGTGCCAGCAGCTTCATACTAGCGGGAGGATTTTACGAGCAGTACTTC. Full variable domain (missing parts from reference TRBV7-2 and TRBJ2-7): GAGVSQSPSNKVTEKGKDVELRCDPISGHTALYWYRQSLGQGLEFLIYFQGNSAPDKSGLPSDRFSAERTGGSVSTLTIQRTQQEDSAVYLCASSFILAGGFYEQYFGPGTRLTVT.

This clonotype came up many times. The chain links TRBV7-8 to TRBJ1-2; possible D gene TRBD1, 5 bases. The CDR3 has 16 amino acids. Germline CDR1 and CDR2: SGHVS and FQNEAQ. Trimming took off 5 bases at V and 4 bases at J, with 20 bases between the two ends. CDR3 sequence reads: CASSQGTAGTSYGYTF. The CDR3 DNA follows: TGTGCCAGCAGCCAAGGGACGGCAGGGACCTCCTATGGCTACACCTTC.

V and J are TRBV30 and TRBJ1-5; D is uncertain. Germline V lookup: CDR1 GTSNPN, CDR2 SVGIG (reference sequence). Between the trimmed V and J ends, which lost 2 bases and 7 bases, there was a span of 9 bases. This CDR3 has 12 amino acids. CDR3 DNA sequence: TGTGCCTGGAGTTTGGGCGTACAGCCCCAGCATTTT. As protein: CAWSLGVQPQHF. Full variable domain (remainder filled in from reference TRBV30 and TRBJ1-5): SQTIHQWPATLVQPVGSPLSLECTVEGTSNPNLYWYRQAAGRGLQLLFYSVGIGQISSEVPQNLSASRPQDRQFILSSKKLLLSDSGFYLCAWSLGVQPQHFGDGTRLSIL.

This clonotype has at least ten counts. The chain is built from TRBV28 and TRBJ1-2; D gene unclear. Germline assignment: CDR1 MDHEN and CDR2 SYDVKM. CDR3 length: 12 residues. The V end lost 2 bases, the J end lost 7 bases, and 8 bases lay between the germline ends. CDR3 coding DNA: TGTGCCAGCAGTTTAGGGCGCGGTGGCTACACCTTC. It is translated as CASSLGRGGYTF.

This clonotype was observed at least ten times. This chain links TRBV6-2 or TRBV6-3 with TRBJ1-5; 7 bases are shared with TRBD1. Trimming removed 6 bases from V and 7 bases from J; junction bases left unmatched: 9. CDR1 and CDR2 (germline): MNHEY, SVGEGT. The CDR3 runs 14 residues. Written as DNA, the CDR3 is TGTGCCAGCAGGTCCACAGGGGAGGTACAGCCCCAGCATTTT. Translation: CASRSTGEVQPQHF.

The chain is built from TRBV4-1 and TRBJ2-2; 9 nucleotides agree with TRBD2. The V gene end was trimmed by 0 bases and the J gene end by 6 bases; junction bases not matched to a gene: 17. Germline loops: CDR1 MGHRA, CDR2 YSYEKL. The CDR3 is made up of 20 amino acids. The chain's CDR3 is CASSQDLASGNLPVPGELFF. The CDR3 DNA reads TGCGCCAGCAGCCAAGATCTGGCTAGCGGGAACCTGCCGGTCCCCGGGGAGCTGTTTTTT.

This clonotype was detected only a few times. J is TRBJ2-7 and V is TRBV10-3; D may correspond to TRBD1 or TRBD2 (5 bases each). Germline values: CDR1 ENHRY, CDR2 SYGVKD. CDR3 length equals 13 residues. V dropped 11 bases and J dropped 6 bases, with 20 bases sitting between them. The CDR3 spells CALGDSDQGEQYF. The CDR3 nucleotides are TGTGCCCTCGGGGATTCGGATCAGGGCGAGCAGTACTTC.

The chain recombines TRBV3-1 with TRBJ1-1, with a possible D match to TRBD1 (5 bases). This CDR3 comprises 13 residues. Germline V gene data show CDR1 as LGHDT and CDR2 as YNNKEL (reference sequence). V lost 3 bases to trimming and J lost 1 base, with 6 bases between them. The CDR3 spells CASSQGPNTEAFF. As DNA, the CDR3 is TGTGCCAGCAGCCAGGGGCCGAACACTGAAGCTTTCTTT. The variable domain in full, with the rest retrieved from reference TRBV3-1 and TRBJ1-1, is DTAVSQTPKYLVTQMGNDKSIKCEQNLGHDTMYWYKQDSKKFLKIMFSYNNKELIINETVPNRFSPKSPDKAHLNLHINSLELGDSAVYFCASSQGPNTEAFFGQGTRLTVV.

This clonotype turned up a few times. V usage is TRBV30 and J usage is TRBJ1-5, with D hard to call. The germline CDR1 and CDR2 sequences are GTSNPN and SVGIG (reference sequence). Trimming cost V 4 bases and J 2 bases, with 12 bases left between them. CDR3 length: 14 residues. CDR3 residues: CAWNPGQGNQPQHF. The CDR3 DNA reads as TGTGCCTGGAATCCTGGGCAGGGCAATCAGCCCCAGCATTTT.

V and J are TRBV20-1 and TRBJ1-1; no definite D call. V lost 2 bases and J 4 bases, leaving 11 bases between the germline ends. Per the germline V gene, CDR1 is DFQATT and CDR2 is SNEGSKA (reference sequence). The CDR3 contains 13 residues. The CDR3 here is CSARLGPGTEAFF. DNA of the CDR3: TGCAGTGCTAGACTCGGGCCGGGCACTGAAGCTTTCTTT.

Comment on this clonotype: A junction boundary mismatches the germline segment, possibly from a read error. DNA for the CDR3: TGTGCTAGCAGCTCCGACAGGGAGAGGAATCAGCCCCAGCATTTT. It is translated as CASSSDRERNQPQHF. The genes are TRBV7-7 and TRBJ1-5; 7 nucleotides line up with TRBD1. The CDR3 length is 15 residues. The germline V gene encodes CDR1 SSHAT and CDR2 FNYEAQ (reference sequence).